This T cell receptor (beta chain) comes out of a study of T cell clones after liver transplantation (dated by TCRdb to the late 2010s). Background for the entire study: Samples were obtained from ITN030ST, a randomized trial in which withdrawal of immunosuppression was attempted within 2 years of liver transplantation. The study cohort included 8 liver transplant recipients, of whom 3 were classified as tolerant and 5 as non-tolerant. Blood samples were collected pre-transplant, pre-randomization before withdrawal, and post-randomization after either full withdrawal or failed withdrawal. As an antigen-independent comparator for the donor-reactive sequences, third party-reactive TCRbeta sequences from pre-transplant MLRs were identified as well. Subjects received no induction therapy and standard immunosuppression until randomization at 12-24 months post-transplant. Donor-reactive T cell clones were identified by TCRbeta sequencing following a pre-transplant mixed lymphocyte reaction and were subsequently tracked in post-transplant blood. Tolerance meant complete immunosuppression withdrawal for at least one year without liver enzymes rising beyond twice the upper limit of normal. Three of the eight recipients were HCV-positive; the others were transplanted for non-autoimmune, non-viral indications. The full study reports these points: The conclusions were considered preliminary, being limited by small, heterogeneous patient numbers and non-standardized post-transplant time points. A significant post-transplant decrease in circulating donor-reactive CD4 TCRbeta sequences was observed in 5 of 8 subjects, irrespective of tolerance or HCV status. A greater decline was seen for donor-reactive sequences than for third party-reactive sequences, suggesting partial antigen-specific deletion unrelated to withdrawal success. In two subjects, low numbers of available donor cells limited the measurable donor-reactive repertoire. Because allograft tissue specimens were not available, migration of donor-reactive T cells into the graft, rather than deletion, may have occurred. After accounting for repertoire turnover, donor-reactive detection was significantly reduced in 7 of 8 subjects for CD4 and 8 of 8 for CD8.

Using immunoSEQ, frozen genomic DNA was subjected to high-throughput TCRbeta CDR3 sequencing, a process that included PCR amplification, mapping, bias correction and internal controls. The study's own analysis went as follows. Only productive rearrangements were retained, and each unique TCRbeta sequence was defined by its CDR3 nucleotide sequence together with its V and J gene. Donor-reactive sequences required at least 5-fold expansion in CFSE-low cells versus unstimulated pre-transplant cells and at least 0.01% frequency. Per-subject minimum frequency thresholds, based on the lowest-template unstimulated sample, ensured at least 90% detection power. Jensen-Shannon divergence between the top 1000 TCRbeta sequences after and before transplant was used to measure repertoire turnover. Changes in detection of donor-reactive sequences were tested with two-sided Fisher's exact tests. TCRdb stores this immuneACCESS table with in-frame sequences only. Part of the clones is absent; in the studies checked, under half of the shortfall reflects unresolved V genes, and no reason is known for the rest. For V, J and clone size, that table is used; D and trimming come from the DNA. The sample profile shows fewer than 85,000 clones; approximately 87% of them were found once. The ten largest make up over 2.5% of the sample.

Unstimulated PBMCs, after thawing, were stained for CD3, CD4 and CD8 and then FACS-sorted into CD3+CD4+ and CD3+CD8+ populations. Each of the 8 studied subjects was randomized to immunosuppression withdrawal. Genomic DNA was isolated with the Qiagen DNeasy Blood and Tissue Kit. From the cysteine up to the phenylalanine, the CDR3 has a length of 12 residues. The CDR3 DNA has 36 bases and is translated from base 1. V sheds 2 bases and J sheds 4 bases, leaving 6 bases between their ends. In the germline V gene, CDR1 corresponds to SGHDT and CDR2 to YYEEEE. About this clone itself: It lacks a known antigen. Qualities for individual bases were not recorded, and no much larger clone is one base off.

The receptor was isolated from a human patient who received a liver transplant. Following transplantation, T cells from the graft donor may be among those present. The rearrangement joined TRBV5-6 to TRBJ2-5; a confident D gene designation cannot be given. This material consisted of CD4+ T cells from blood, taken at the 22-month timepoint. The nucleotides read TGTGCCAGCAGCTTCGCGAGAGAGACCCAGTACTTC. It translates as CASSFARETQYF.